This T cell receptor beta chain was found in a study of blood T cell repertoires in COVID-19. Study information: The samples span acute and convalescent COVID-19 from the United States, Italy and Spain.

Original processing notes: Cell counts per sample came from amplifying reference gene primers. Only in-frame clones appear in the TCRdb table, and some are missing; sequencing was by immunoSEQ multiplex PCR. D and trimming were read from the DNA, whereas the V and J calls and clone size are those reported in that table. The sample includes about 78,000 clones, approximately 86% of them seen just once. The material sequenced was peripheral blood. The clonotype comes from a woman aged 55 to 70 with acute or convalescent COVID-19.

The CDR3 loop reads CASSGGVPGEQYF. The DNA of the CDR3 is TGCGCCAGCAGCGGCGGGGTTCCGGGGGAGCAGTACTTC. V usage is TRBV5-1 and J usage is TRBJ2-7; maybe TRBD2 (6 bases). Germline CDR1 reads SGHRS; CDR2 reads YFSETQ. V lost 4 bases to trimming and J lost 7 bases, with 15 bases between them. The CDR3 consists of 13 residues. The variable domain in full, completed from reference TRBV5-1 and TRBJ2-7, reads KAGVTQTPRYLIKTRGQQVTLSCSPISGHRSVSWYQQTPGQGLQFLFEYFSETQRNKGNFPGRFSGRQFSNSRSEMNVSTLELGDSALYLCASSGGVPGEQYFGPGTRLTVT.